This TCR beta chain was documented in a study of cytomegalovirus exposure and HLA in healthy donors (dated by TCRdb to 2016 to 2017). Background on the whole study: A later analysis indicated that the roughly 130 validation repertoires were generated on the platform also employed for the approximately 670 repertoires of the first cohort. The aim of the study was to test whether cataloging public T cell receptors could identify signatures of past pathogen exposure. Besides the first cohort of around 670 subjects, a separate validation cohort made up of 120 or so different subjects was used. To predict cytomegalovirus infection status, the study brought together high-throughput TCR immunosequencing, statistical association of individual TCRs with disease status, and machine learning. On the study overall, not on this receptor specifically: All 130 or so repertoires were used to score co-occurrence in the validation cohort in a later analysis, because that analysis had no HLA typing for the cohort. According to the authors, the approach could potentially be generalized to other disease states and immunological phenotypes. Three of the identified cytomegalovirus-associated TCR beta chains were confirmed in vitro to be specific for cytomegalovirus antigens. A total of fewer than 200 TCR beta chains were listed by the study as associated with cytomegalovirus. In a later analysis, TCRs clustered in the first cohort were found to also tend to co-occur in the approximately 120 validation repertoires, with 94% of cluster scores above 0. The classifier was reported to diagnose cytomegalovirus status with high specificity and sensitivity in both the original cohort and the validation cohort. Most TCR sequences were seen in very few donors, while some public TCRs were found in many individuals.

About this clone itself: The antigen this receptor binds is unknown. No much larger clone exists at a distance of one base, and base qualities are not known.

V is reduced by 4 bases and J by 1 base, leaving a spacing of 7 bases between them. The CDR3 spans 13 residues, from the cysteine through the phenylalanine. The only DNA kept is the CDR3, 39 bases in frame from the first base. In the germline V gene (reference sequence), CDR1 corresponds to PRHDT and CDR2 to FYEKMQ. Separate from the approximately 670-subject first cohort, the validation cohort of roughly 110 subjects was the group to which the donors belonged. Receptor amplification or capture employed the immunoSEQ multiplex PCR assay. The published analysis was carried out like this. A statistical classification framework was built for diagnosing cytomegalovirus status from the catalog of TCR beta chain sequences. The source is immuneACCESS, and TCRdb retained only in-frame sequences with V and J called. Part of the clones is not carried over; for the studies checked, unresolved V genes explain less than half of this, and the remainder is unexplained. Clone size and the V and J calls come from that table; the DNA yielded D and trimming. The sample records some 69,000 clones, 95% to 97% of which are singletons. Around 2.5% of the sample is held by the ten biggest clonotypes.

Sequencing was carried out using PBMCs. The receptor chain draws on TRBV13 and TRBJ1-1, with TRBD1 as a weak D call on 5 bases. The TCR originated in a man between 18 and 29 years old in good health and CMV-seronegative. The CDR3 region has the sequence CASSSGQNTEAFF. The nucleotides are TGTGCCAGCAGCTCCGGACAGAACACTGAAGCTTTCTTT.